This entry describes one T cell receptor beta chain. This clone was seen a single time. There is no known antigen for this receptor. No much larger clonotype is one base removed from it; base qualities were not supplied. The data were taken from a study of control samples from healthy donors and cancer patients (dated by TCRdb to 2018 to 2021). Library creation used the immunoSEQ multiplex PCR assay. Entries here come from immuneACCESS through TCRdb and include only in-frame sequences with V and J called. Some clones fail to appear in such tables; in the studies checked, an unresolved V gene covers under half of the shortfall, and the cause of the remainder is unknown. The table for this sample lists 130,000 or so clones; more than 75% of them were counted only once. The biggest ten clones account for over 6.5% of the sample. V drops 6 bases and J drops 8 bases, leaving 16 bases in between. There are 13 amino acids in the CDR3, from cysteine to phenylalanine inclusive. Just CDR3 DNA is preserved here, 39 bases in frame from base 1. The germline V gene provides CDR1 MNHEY and CDR2 SVGAGI.

The source of this sequence is a middle-aged man in good health. Sequenced material: blood. The sequence joins TRBV6-5 to TRBJ1-2; a tentative D call is TRBD1 (6 bases match). The DNA reads as follows: TGTGCCAGCAGCGGGACAACCTTTGGAGGCTACACCTTC. It encodes CASSGTTFGGYTF.